These T cell receptor beta chains were read from a single sample in a study of T cells in Graves' hyperthyroidism and ophthalmopathy. Using its own MiXCR run on the multiplex PCR reads, TCRdb lists one record per CDR3 protein. The sample consists of fewer than 400,000 distinct CDR3 sequences, more than 13% of them appearing once. The sample comprised blood. These receptors all come from a man aged 50-59 years with Graves' ophthalmopathy. CDR3s include the opening cysteine and the closing phenylalanine or tryptophan. The order of the fields is D gene, J gene, clone size, V gene, CDR3 protein, CDR3 DNA. D genes are given only for firm matches. Part of the rows lack a size; the others show once, few, many or a class for expanded clones.

TRBD1	TRBJ2-1	few	TRBV28	CASNRGYNEQFF	TGTGCCAGTAACAGGGGTTACAATGAGCAGTTCTTC
NA	TRBJ2-2	few	TRBV19	CASRTAGLMNTGELFF	TGTGCCAGTAGAACCGCGGGACTCATGAACACCGGGGAGCTGTTTTTT
NA	TRBJ2-5	few	TRBV5-4	CASSLASGGGGETQYF	TGTGCCAGCAGCCTGGCGAGTGGGGGGGGCGGTGAGACCCAGTACTTC
NA	TRBJ2-2	NA	TRBV5-1	CASSSGLFSGRSTGELFF	TGCGCCAGCAGCTCCGGTTTATTTTCAGGGAGATCCACCGGGGAGCTGTTTTTT
TRBD2	TRBJ2-1	NA	TRBV10-3	CAISERTGTSGIGEQFF	TGTGCCATCAGTGAAAGAACCGGGACTAGCGGGATCGGTGAGCAGTTCTTC
TRBD2	TRBJ2-1	few	TRBV5-1	CASSPNLAGGPENEQFF	TGCGCCAGCAGCCCAAATTTAGCGGGAGGGCCAGAAAATGAGCAGTTCTTC
TRBD2	TRBJ2-3	NA	TRBV28	CASSLAGVTTDTQYF	TGTGCCAGCAGTTTAGCGGGAGTCACCACAGATACGCAGTATTTT
NA	TRBJ1-1	many	TRBV14	CASSQESLGSRTEAFF	TGTGCCAGCAGCCAAGAGAGTCTAGGTAGTAGGACTGAAGCTTTCTTT
TRBD1	TRBJ2-7	NA	TRBV6-1	CASSSGTVFYEQYF	TGTGCCAGCAGTTCAGGGACAGTTTTCTACGAGCAGTACTTC
TRBD2	TRBJ2-5	many	TRBV6-2/TRBV6-3	CASSYEGLAEETQYF	TGTGCCAGCAGTTATGAAGGACTAGCGGAAGAGACCCAGTACTTC
NA	TRBJ2-4	NA	TRBV20-1	CSASGFGKGAKNIQYF	TGCAGTGCTAGTGGTTTCGGGAAGGGAGCCAAAAACATTCAGTACTTC
NA	TRBJ2-5	many	TRBV18	CASSFRRGETQYF	TGTGCCAGCTCATTTCGGAGAGGAGAGACCCAGTACTTC
NA	TRBJ2-7	many	TRBV7-6	CASSLAVGYEQYF	TGTGCCAGCAGCTTAGCGGTGGGTTACGAGCAGTACTTC
TRBD2	TRBJ2-1	many	TRBV5-1	CASSSSGRLNNEQFF	TGCGCCAGCAGCAGCAGCGGGAGGCTCAACAATGAGCAGTTCTTC
TRBD2	TRBJ2-7	many	TRBV20-1	CSARTSGTYEQYF	TGCAGTGCCCGCACTAGCGGGACCTACGAGCAGTACTTC
NA	TRBJ2-2	few	TRBV7-3	CASNEGPNTGELFF	TGTGCCAGCAATGAGGGACCGAACACCGGGGAGCTGTTTTTT
NA	TRBJ2-7	NA	TRBV6-5	CASSYSQGGPSSYEQYF	TGTGCCAGCAGTTACTCACAGGGGGGGCCCTCTTCCTACGAGCAGTACTTC
NA	TRBJ1-2	NA	TRBV19	CASSIELAENYGYTF	TGTGCCAGTAGTATAGAATTGGCGGAGAACTATGGCTACACCTTC
NA	TRBJ1-1	many	TRBV7-3	CASSLERTAEAFF	TGTGCCAGCAGCTTAGAGCGGACAGCTGAAGCTTTCTTT
NA	TRBJ2-7	many	TRBV20-1	CSAQDWEDEQYF	TGCAGTGCTCAAGACTGGGAGGACGAGCAGTACTTC
TRBD1	TRBJ2-1	many	TRBV18	CASTQGTMNEQFF	TGTGCCAGCACACAGGGGACAATGAATGAGCAGTTCTTC
TRBD1	TRBJ2-1	NA	TRBV24-1	CATSDRTGRSFYEQFF	TGTGCCACCAGTGACCGGACAGGGAGGAGTTTCTATGAGCAGTTCTTC
TRBD2	TRBJ2-7	many	TRBV2	CASSSRAGGGEQYF	TGTGCCAGCAGTTCTAGGGCGGGAGGAGGCGAGCAGTACTTC
NA	TRBJ1-6	NA	TRBV27	CASSPPNRAASLNNSPLHF	TGTGCCAGCAGCCCCCCTAACAGGGCTGCCTCATTGAATAATTCACCCCTCCACTTT
NA	TRBJ2-2	many	TRBV6-1	CASSSGGGTGELFF	TGTGCCAGCAGTTCTGGGGGAGGTACCGGGGAGCTGTTTTTT
TRBD2	TRBJ2-7	NA	TRBV2	CASSVSGTSGSAEQYF	TGTGCCAGCAGTGTTTCCGGGACTAGCGGGAGTGCCGAGCAGTACTTC
NA	TRBJ1-2	many	TRBV6-1	CASSYAGLAYGYTF	TGTGCCAGCAGTTACGCCGGTTTGGCCTATGGCTACACCTTC
NA	TRBJ1-1	NA	TRBV20-1	CSAIQKPEAFF	TGCAGTGCTATACAAAAACCTGAAGCTTTCTTT
NA	TRBJ2-3	many	TRBV15	CAIGDTQYF	TGTGCCATCGGGGATACGCAGTATTTT
TRBD1	TRBJ1-5	many	TRBV19	CASRTTGVGNQPQHF	TGTGCCAGCCGAACGACAGGGGTCGGCAATCAGCCCCAGCATTTT
NA	TRBJ2-2	NA	TRBV5-6	CASSLIEGSELFF	TGTGCCAGCAGCTTGATTGAGGGGTCGGAGCTGTTTTTT
NA	TRBJ1-4	few	TRBV14	CASSQDLREKLFF	TGTGCCAGCAGCCAAGATCTTCGGGAAAAACTGTTTTTT
TRBD1	TRBJ2-1	NA	TRBV5-1	CASSRQGPDNEQFF	TGCGCCAGCAGCCGACAGGGTCCCGACAATGAGCAGTTCTTC
NA	TRBJ2-7	NA	TRBV4-1	CASSLRVQRAGAYEQYF	TGCGCCAGCAGCCTAAGAGTTCAGCGAGCTGGAGCCTACGAGCAGTACTTC
TRBD2	TRBJ2-2	few	TRBV18	CASSLGGSGRSTGELFF	TGTGCCAGCTCACTAGGCGGTAGCGGGAGAAGCACCGGGGAGCTGTTTTTT
NA	TRBJ2-5	many	TRBV3-1	CASSQGLDQETQYF	TGTGCCAGCAGCCAAGGACTCGATCAAGAGACCCAGTACTTC
NA	TRBJ2-4	NA	TRBV19	CATSSGTVNIQYF	TGTGCCACCTCTTCCGGGACGGTGAACATTCAGTACTTC
NA	TRBJ2-3	NA	TRBV7-2	CASSLKLLTRTSTDTKYF	TGTGCCAGCAGCTTGAAACTGTTGACTCGAACTAGCACAGATACGAAGTATTTT
NA	TRBJ1-1	many	TRBV6-2/TRBV6-3	CASSYRQGRIAEAFF	TGTGCCAGCAGTTACAGGCAGGGGCGTATAGCTGAAGCTTTCTTT
TRBD2	TRBJ2-1	many	TRBV11-3	CASSSLPSGSNEQFF	TGTGCCAGCAGCTCTTTACCCAGCGGGAGCAATGAGCAGTTCTTC
NA	TRBJ2-7	NA	TRBV11-2	CASSQVGTPDYEQYF	TGTGCCAGCAGCCAAGTCGGGACTCCGGACTACGAGCAGTACTTC
NA	TRBJ2-1	few	TRBV7-7	CASSPPANNEQFF	TGTGCTAGCAGTCCCCCAGCGAACAATGAGCAGTTCTTC